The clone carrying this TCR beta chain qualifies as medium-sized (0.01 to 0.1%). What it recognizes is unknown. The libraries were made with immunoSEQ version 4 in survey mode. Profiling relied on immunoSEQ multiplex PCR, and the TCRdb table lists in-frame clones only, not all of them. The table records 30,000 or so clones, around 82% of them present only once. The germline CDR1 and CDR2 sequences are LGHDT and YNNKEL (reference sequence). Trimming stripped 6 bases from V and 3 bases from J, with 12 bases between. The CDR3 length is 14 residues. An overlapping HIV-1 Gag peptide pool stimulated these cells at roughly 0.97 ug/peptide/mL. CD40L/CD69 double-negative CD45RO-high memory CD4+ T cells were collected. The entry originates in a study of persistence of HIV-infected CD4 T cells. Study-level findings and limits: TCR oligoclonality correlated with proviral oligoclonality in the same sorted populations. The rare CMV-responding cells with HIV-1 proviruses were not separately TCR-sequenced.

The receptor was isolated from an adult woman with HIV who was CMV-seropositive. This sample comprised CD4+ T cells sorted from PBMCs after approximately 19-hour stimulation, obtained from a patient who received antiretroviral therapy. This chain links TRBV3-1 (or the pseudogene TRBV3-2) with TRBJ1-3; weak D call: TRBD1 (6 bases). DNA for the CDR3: TGTGCCAGCAGACAGGGACGGATTGGAAACACCATATATTTT. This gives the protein CASRQGRIGNTIYF.